These T cell receptor beta chains were read from a single sample in a study of blood T cell repertoires in COVID-19. Produced via immunoSEQ multiplex PCR; TCRdb's table is partial and in-frame only. The sample records about 300,000 clones, roughly 89% being singletons. The sample comprised peripheral blood. The receptors come from a man aged 35 to 55 with acute or convalescent COVID-19. Both conserved end residues are part of each CDR3. A D gene is named only where the DNA matches it firmly. The size field is filled for only some rows; it gives once, few, many or a size class.

d_gene: TRBD2; j_gene: TRBJ2-1; abundance: .; v_gene: TRBV29-1; CDR3aa: CSVEDHGGGYNEQFF; CDR3nt: TGCAGCGTTGAAGATCATGGCGGGGGGTACAATGAGCAGTTCTTC
d_gene: .; j_gene: TRBJ1-6; abundance: .; v_gene: TRBV5-4; CDR3aa: CASSSDRNSPLHF; CDR3nt: TGTGCCAGCAGCTCAGACAGGAATTCACCCCTCCACTTT
d_gene: .; j_gene: TRBJ2-3; abundance: .; v_gene: TRBV19; CDR3aa: CAAGGRGTDTQYF; CDR3nt: TGTGCCGCCGGAGGGAGAGGCACAGATACGCAGTATTTT
d_gene: TRBD1; j_gene: TRBJ1-5; abundance: .; v_gene: TRBV2; CDR3aa: CASSLQGEGYQPQHF; CDR3nt: TGTGCCAGCAGCTTACAGGGGGAGGGGTATCAGCCCCAGCATTTT
d_gene: TRBD1; j_gene: TRBJ1-2; abundance: .; v_gene: TRBV2; CDR3aa: CASIRQGVSYGYTF; CDR3nt: TGTGCCAGCATCCGACAGGGAGTATCCTATGGCTACACCTTC
d_gene: TRBD1; j_gene: TRBJ1-1; abundance: .; v_gene: TRBV12-5; CDR3aa: CASGLALTGEVTEAFF; CDR3nt: TGTGCTAGTGGCCTCGCTCTGACAGGGGAGGTCACTGAAGCTTTCTTT
d_gene: TRBD2; j_gene: TRBJ2-3; abundance: .; v_gene: TRBV29-1; CDR3aa: CSALRAGDADTQYF; CDR3nt: TGCAGCGCTCTCAGGGCGGGGGACGCAGATACGCAGTATTTT
d_gene: TRBD1; j_gene: TRBJ1-2; abundance: .; v_gene: TRBV5-1; CDR3aa: CASSFDRGSYTF; CDR3nt: TGCGCCAGCAGTTTTGACAGGGGTAGCTACACCTTC
d_gene: TRBD1; j_gene: TRBJ2-2; abundance: .; v_gene: TRBV7-9; CDR3aa: CASTHNLGRGPRGTGELFF; CDR3nt: TGTGCCAGCACCCATAATTTGGGCAGGGGGCCTCGGGGCACCGGGGAGCTGTTTTTT
d_gene: .; j_gene: TRBJ1-6; abundance: .; v_gene: TRBV6-5; CDR3aa: CASSPGHGHSPLHF; CDR3nt: TGTGCCAGCAGTCCCGGACATGGTCATTCACCCCTCCACTTT
d_gene: TRBD1; j_gene: TRBJ2-7; abundance: .; v_gene: TRBV7-8; CDR3aa: CASSYRGITYEQYF; CDR3nt: TGTGCCAGCAGCTACAGGGGGATCACCTACGAGCAGTACTTC
d_gene: TRBD1; j_gene: TRBJ1-5; abundance: .; v_gene: TRBV7-2; CDR3aa: CASSHGTGGNQPQHF; CDR3nt: TGTGCCAGCAGCCACGGGACAGGGGGAAATCAGCCCCAGCATTTT
d_gene: .; j_gene: TRBJ1-6; abundance: .; v_gene: TRBV27; CDR3aa: CASTADPRNNSPLHF; CDR3nt: TGTGCCAGCACTGCCGACCCCAGGAATAATTCACCCCTCCACTTT
d_gene: .; j_gene: TRBJ1-6; abundance: .; v_gene: TRBV4-1; CDR3aa: CASSQDFYSESPLHF; CDR3nt: TGCGCCAGCAGCCAAGATTTTTACAGTGAATCACCCCTCCACTTT
d_gene: .; j_gene: TRBJ1-1; abundance: .; v_gene: TRBV5-1; CDR3aa: CASSLIGSGLMNTEAFF; CDR3nt: TGCGCCAGCAGCTTGATCGGCAGTGGGCTCATGAACACTGAAGCTTTCTTT
d_gene: .; j_gene: TRBJ1-3; abundance: few; v_gene: TRBV5-1; CDR3aa: CASSLGGPDSGNTIYF; CDR3nt: TGCGCCAGCAGCTTGGGGGGGCCGGACTCTGGAAACACCATATATTTT
d_gene: .; j_gene: TRBJ2-3; abundance: .; v_gene: TRBV19; CDR3aa: CASSSPDRLLEDTQYF; CDR3nt: TGTGCCAGTAGTTCCCCCGACAGGCTCCTCGAGGATACGCAGTATTTT
d_gene: .; j_gene: TRBJ2-1; abundance: .; v_gene: TRBV4-2; CDR3aa: CASSQTSISYNEQFF; CDR3nt: TGTGCCAGCAGCCAAACATCGATTTCCTACAATGAGCAGTTCTTC
d_gene: TRBD1; j_gene: TRBJ1-2; abundance: .; v_gene: TRBV5-1; CDR3aa: CAPRRRGGAPRLYGYTF; CDR3nt: TGCGCCCCCCGCCGGAGAGGGGGCGCTCCCAGACTCTATGGCTACACCTTC
d_gene: TRBD1; j_gene: TRBJ1-1; abundance: .; v_gene: TRBV12-5; CDR3aa: CASAQHTGDTEAFF; CDR3nt: TGTGCTAGTGCACAACATACAGGGGACACTGAAGCTTTCTTT
d_gene: TRBD1; j_gene: TRBJ2-1; abundance: .; v_gene: TRBV24-1; CDR3aa: CATSDLDRDEQFF; CDR3nt: TGTGCCACCAGTGACCTTGACAGGGACGAGCAGTTCTTC
d_gene: TRBD1; j_gene: TRBJ1-2; abundance: .; v_gene: TRBV9; CDR3aa: CASSVEQGARLGYTF; CDR3nt: TGTGCCAGCAGCGTTGAACAGGGGGCGAGGTTGGGCTACACCTTC
d_gene: .; j_gene: TRBJ1-1; abundance: once; v_gene: TRBV30; CDR3aa: CAWSRGGRTEAFF; CDR3nt: TGTGCCTGGAGTCGGGGGGGGAGGACTGAAGCTTTCTTT
d_gene: .; j_gene: TRBJ1-3; abundance: .; v_gene: TRBV5-1; CDR3aa: CASSLLGGAGNTIYF; CDR3nt: TGCGCCAGCAGCCTGCTGGGGGGTGCTGGAAACACCATATATTTT
d_gene: .; j_gene: TRBJ1-1; abundance: .; v_gene: TRBV2; CDR3aa: CASMMGGEAFF; CDR3nt: TGTGCCAGCATGATGGGAGGTGAAGCTTTCTTT